Presented here are 15 T cell receptor beta chains from one specimen sequenced in a study. From the RT-PCR reads, TCRdb called clonotypes with MiXCR, one entry per CDR3 protein. The repertoire has about 700,000 distinct CDR3 sequences, 14% of them found once; the top ten carry about 3.9%. The specimen sequenced was memory CD4+ T cells from blood. The source is a female donor in good health, serving as a healthy control.

About this clonotype: This may arise from a read error, as a much more abundant clone is one base away. The CDR3 does not close with the conserved phenylalanine or tryptophan, likely indicating a read error. CDR3 residues: CASSLGPIQYTEAFS. CDR3 nucleotides: TGTGCCAGCAGCTTAGGTCCTATTCAGTACACTGAAGCTTTCTCT. The chain has TRBV7-2 and TRBJ1-1; no clear D. From germline, CDR1 is SGHTA and CDR2 FQGNSA. V lost 1 base to trimming and J lost 3 bases, with 12 bases between them. This CDR3 has 15 amino acids.

This clonotype was counted a few times. This sequence joins TRBV30 and TRBJ2-7; D may be TRBD1 (6 bases). The CDR3 contains 13 residues. CDR1 GTSNPN and CDR2 SVGIG come from the germline V gene (reference sequence). V lost 0 bases to trimming and J lost 6 bases, with 12 bases between them. The CDR3 bases are TGTGCCTGGAGTGTTGTCAGGGGTAGCGAGCAGTACTTC. It translates to CAWSVVRGSEQYF.

This clonotype was recorded at least ten times. The rearrangement uses TRBV18 and TRBJ2-5; the D gene could be TRBD1 or TRBD2 (5 bases each). V was trimmed by 3 bases and J by 5 bases, leaving 13 bases between them. Per the germline V gene, CDR1 is KGHSH and CDR2 is LQKENI. The CDR3 is 14 residues long. The DNA for the CDR3 is TGTGCCAGCTCACCGCCCGGGGCAGAGGAGACCCAGTACTTC. It encodes CASSPPGAEETQYF. The whole variable domain, filled in from reference TRBV18 and TRBJ2-5, reads NAGVMQNPRHLVRRRGQEARLRCSPMKGHSHVYWYRQLPEEGLKFMVYLQKENIIDESGMPKERFSAEFPKEGPSILRIQQVVRGDSAAYFCASSPPGAEETQYFGPGTRLLVL.

The rearrangement links TRBV7-2 to TRBJ2-5; D call uncertain. Trimming shortened V by 4 bases and J by 4 bases, and 13 bases separated the two germline ends. The CDR3 loop spans 14 amino acids. Germline values: CDR1 SGHTA, CDR2 FQGNSA. The chain's CDR3 is CASSYLAVRETQYF. CDR3 DNA sequence: TGTGCCAGCAGCTACCTTGCGGTGCGAGAGACCCAGTACTTC.

This clonotype has only a few counts. CDR3 protein: CASSLRGPTGDEQFF. In DNA form, the CDR3 reads TGTGCCAGCAGCTTACGCGGACCCACGGGGGATGAGCAGTTCTTC. The rearrangement links TRBV7-2 to TRBJ2-1, with D possibly being TRBD2 (6 bases). From germline, CDR1 is SGHTA and CDR2 FQGNSA. This CDR3 has 15 residues. V was cut by 2 bases and J by 8 bases, with 16 bases left in between.

The chain joins TRBV5-1 to TRBJ2-5, with D perhaps matching TRBD2 (5 bases). Germline CDR1 is SGHRS and CDR2 is YFSETQ. CDR3 length: 14 residues. V was trimmed by 4 bases and J by 2 bases, leaving 12 bases between them. As DNA, the CDR3 is TGCGCCAGCAGCGCCGGGATTAGACAAGAGACCCAGTACTTC. Translation gives CASSAGIRQETQYF.

This clonotype was observed many times. The chain employs TRBV5-1 and TRBJ1-5, with a weak D call TRBD1 (5 bases). Germline CDR1 SGHRS, CDR2 YFSETQ. The V end was cut by 5 bases, the J end by 7 bases, with 13 bases between. CDR3 size: 13 residues. The CDR3 sequence: CASSRGAGQPQHF. The CDR3 nucleotides read TGCGCCAGCAGTCGTGGGGCCGGACAGCCCCAGCATTTT. Full variable domain (missing parts from reference TRBV5-1 and TRBJ1-5): KAGVTQTPRYLIKTRGQQVTLSCSPISGHRSVSWYQQTPGQGLQFLFEYFSETQRNKGNFPGRFSGRQFSNSRSEMNVSTLELGDSALYLCASSRGAGQPQHFGDGTRLSIL.

In its sample, this clonotype was seen a few times. The J gene is TRBJ2-7, the V gene TRBV12-3 or TRBV12-4; possibly TRBD1 for D (6 bases). The CDR3 totals 14 residues. Trimming pared 4 bases from V and 4 bases from J, leaving 14 bases between. The CDR3 sequence: CASSSQLGQYEQYF. Written as DNA, the CDR3 is TGTGCCAGCAGTTCACAACTGGGACAATACGAGCAGTACTTC.

V usage is TRBV7-2 and J usage is TRBJ2-3; possibly TRBD1 or TRBD2 for D (5 bases each). This CDR3 has 15 residues. Trimming took off 5 bases at V and 1 base at J, with 13 bases between the two ends. CDR1 SGHTA and CDR2 FQGNSA come from the germline V gene. CDR3 sequence reads: CASSVTGARTDTQYF. As DNA, the CDR3 is TGTGCCAGCAGCGTAACCGGGGCCCGCACAGATACGCAGTATTTT.

This clonotype was observed many times. The V gene is TRBV24-1, the J gene TRBJ2-3; D gene ambiguous. CDR3 length: 12 residues. Germline loops: CDR1 KGHDR, CDR2 SFDVKD. The germline V and J ends were trimmed by 7 bases and 2 bases, with 6 bases remaining between them. This chain's CDR3 is CATRGNTDTQYF. The CDR3 nucleotides are TGTGCCACCAGAGGTAACACAGATACGCAGTATTTT.

This clonotype was seen many times. V usage is TRBV10-3 and J usage is TRBJ2-5; no firm D call. Germline CDR1 is ENHRY and CDR2 is SYGVKD. The CDR3 consists of 14 residues. The V end lost 0 bases, the J end lost 7 bases, and 12 bases lay between the germline ends. The CDR3 DNA sequence: TGTGCCATCAGTGAGTCAGTCAGCTCGGGGACCCAGTACTTC. This translates into CAISESVSSGTQYF.

This clonotype was observed a few times. The genes are TRBV30 and TRBJ2-7, with a tentative D call TRBD2 (6 bases). The V end was cut by 0 bases, the J end by 2 bases, with 14 bases between. Germline V lookup: CDR1 GTSNPN, CDR2 SVGIG (reference sequence). This CDR3 has 15 amino acids. CDR3 protein: CAWSVMWGLTYEQYF. CDR3 DNA: TGTGCCTGGAGTGTAATGTGGGGACTTACCTACGAGCAGTACTTC. Together with reference TRBV30 and TRBJ2-7, the CDR3 gives the full variable domain: SQTIHQWPATLVQPVGSPLSLECTVEGTSNPNLYWYRQAAGRGLQLLFYSVGIGQISSEVPQNLSASRPQDRQFILSSKKLLLSDSGFYLCAWSVMWGLTYEQYFGPGTRLTVT.

This clonotype was seen at least ten times. The gene calls are TRBV4-3 and TRBJ2-2, with TRBD2 as a possible D gene (5 bases). This CDR3 is 16 amino acids long. From germline, CDR1 is LGHNA and CDR2 YSLEER. V was pared by 0 bases and J by 7 bases, with 15 bases between. The CDR3 loop is CASSQDGSDGGGELFF. The CDR3 DNA reads as TGCGCCAGCAGCCAAGATGGCTCCGACGGAGGCGGGGAGCTGTTTTTT.

This clonotype was seen ten or more times. The rearrangement uses TRBV11-2 and TRBJ1-2, with 8 nucleotides matching TRBD1. CDR3 length equals 14 residues. The germline V gene encodes CDR1 SGHAT and CDR2 FQNNGV. V trimming: 3 bases; J trimming: 4 bases; junction bases outside the gene matches: 4. In DNA, the CDR3 is TGTGCCAGCAGCTTCCTCGGACAGGGCTATGGCTACACCTTC. This gives the protein CASSFLGQGYGYTF.

V usage is TRBV12-3 or TRBV12-4 and J usage is TRBJ1-3; D gene ambiguous. V was cut by 1 base and J by 4 bases, with 11 bases left in between. CDR3 length: 15 amino acids. The DNA for the CDR3 is TGTGCCAGCAGTTTAGTCACAACCTTCGGAAACACCATATATTTT. Its protein is CASSLVTTFGNTIYF.